This TCR beta chain was recovered during a study of blood T cell repertoires in COVID-19. Across the whole study: Acute-phase and convalescent COVID-19 samples originated in the United States, Italy and Spain.

Repertoires were generated with immunoSEQ multiplex PCR, while TCRdb's copy carries only in-frame clones and drops some. The sample yields about 100,000 clones, roughly four fifths seen once. This CDR3 region has 14 residues. V dropped 3 bases and J dropped 5; count of bases not matched to a gene: 1. Germline CDR1 reads LGHDT; CDR2 reads YNNKEL (reference sequence). The TCR sequence derives from a woman aged 70-85 years with acute or convalescent COVID-19. Sequences were obtained from peripheral blood. The chain has TRBV3-1 (or the pseudogene TRBV3-2) and TRBJ2-1; 10 bases agree with TRBD1. CDR3 in amino acids: CASSHGTGDNEQFF. The CDR3 nucleotides read TGTGCCAGCAGCCACGGGACAGGGGACAATGAGCAGTTCTTC.